Listed here is a single T cell receptor beta chain. The target antigen is unknown. The read ends 3 residues early relative to the CDR3; the germline J gene fills the gap. This specimen comes from a study of T cells in women clearing cervical HPV infection. Average input was approximately 1,100 ng genomic DNA for immunoSEQ TCR beta CDR3 amplification. TCRdb's table, derived via immunoSEQ multiplex PCR, lists solely in-frame clones and lacks some. The sample features under 20,000 clones, with about 10% in its top ten. V was clipped by 6 bases and J by 5 bases; unmatched bases: 7. CDR3 length: 15 residues. The V gene's germline CDR1 is MNHEY and CDR2 SVGEGT. MY09/MY11 PCR detected cervical HPV DNA; dot-blot assigned genotypes. Study-level results: Repertoire richness, not evenness, was significantly elevated in CIN3+ cases versus controls.

This TCR came from a woman between 18 and 75 years old with a cervical HPV16 infection that either progressed to CIN3+ or cleared (not recorded which). The sample consisted of blood buffy coat. The V call is TRBV6-2 or TRBV6-3, the J call TRBJ2-3, with 11 bases identical to TRBD2. Here the CDR3 reads CASSILAGGIDTQYF. The CDR3 bases that were read are TGTGCCAGCAGCATTCTAGCGGGGGGCATAGATACG.